Reported below is one TCR beta chain. This sample was taken from a study of blood T cell repertoires in COVID-19. Generated by immunoSEQ multiplex PCR, the TCRdb table keeps only in-frame clones and is missing some. The repertoire includes some 260,000 clones, 88% of them detected once, and approximately 0.7% sits in the top ten. The TCR sequence derives from a human donor in a cohort sampled during active COVID-19. The sequenced sample was peripheral blood.

The CDR3 DNA is TGCAGCGTTCCCGGGATTAATAATGAAAAACTGTTTTTT. Its protein product is CSVPGINNEKLFF. The genes are TRBV29-1 and TRBJ1-4; D not certain. There are 13 residues in the CDR3. Trimming pared 5 bases from V and 4 bases from J, leaving 11 bases between. Germline CDR1 is SQVTM and CDR2 is ANQGSEA.